This T cell receptor beta chain is drawn from a study of T cell responses to AZD1222 COVID-19 vaccine (dated by TCRdb to the early 2020s). Turning to the overall study: AZD1222 recipients whose second dose came at about 4 weeks and those whose second dose came at about 12 weeks were combined into one group, since spike-specific TCR depth and breadth did not differ between the two schedules. Trial participants were enrolled by age into subgroups of 18-55, 56-69 and 70-plus years, and roughly 150, 30 and 60 TCR-sequenced participants, respectively, were included in these subgroups. A total of roughly 240 trial participants underwent TCR sequencing, of whom about 200 received two doses of AZD1222 and approximately 25 received two doses of the MenACWY control vaccine. The paper's findings and limits, for the study overall: In the small 56-69-year group, the increase in depth fell short of significance, most likely because of low power. No day 14 peak-response samples were available, so repertoires were characterized only after the peak T cell response. Participants were mostly white British, with more females than males. The authors suggested clonal diversity may have been underestimated. After two AZD1222 doses, both the breadth and the depth of spike-specific TCRs were significantly higher than at day 0 and than in MenACWY recipients. Vaccine-associated CD4 TCRs spanned the whole spike protein, with dominant responses in regions 160-218 and 743-854. Epitopes outside the regions mutated in the B.1.351 and B.1.1.7 variants were reportedly recognized by nearly half of the unique spike-specific TCRs. Conclusions about previously exposed vaccinees were limited because only six or seven AZD1222 recipients were SARS-CoV-2 seropositive at baseline.

The CDR3 regions of human TCRbeta chains were subjected to immunosequencing. As for how the authors treated the data: TCRs in the repertoires were matched against a reference library of SARS-CoV-2-specific TCRs that had been generated with the MIRA antigen-specificity platform. Breadth was defined as the fraction of unique TCRs that were SARS-CoV-2-associated. Depth was defined as the fraction of total T cells that were SARS-CoV-2-associated. Using the MIRA data, each spike-specific TCR was assigned both to the spike region to which the TCR was reactive and to a CD4 or CD8 class. Log10-transformed breadth and depth values were compared by one-way ANOVA with Sidak's multiple comparisons tests. TCRdb limited this immuneACCESS table to in-frame rearrangements with V and J called. A share of clones is missing; checked studies link under half to unresolved V genes, and the rest is unexplained. Clone size and V and J calls were adopted from that table, with D and trimming inferred from the DNA. In this sample the table shows around 150,000 clones, 90% to 95% of which occur a single time. Jointly, the top ten make up around 1.3% of the sample.

Explained via the paper, the time point label denotes: baseline before first vaccination. Vaccinee samples came from UK trials COV001 and COV002, including a single-blind randomized controlled phase 2/3 trial of AZD1222 (ChAdOx1 nCoV-19) in healthy adults. For TCRbeta chain sequencing, PBMC samples from trial participants were taken at day 0 and at day 28 after the second dose. In the germline V gene (reference sequence), CDR1 corresponds to PRHDT and CDR2 to FYEKMQ. The CDR3 starts with the cysteine, ends with the phenylalanine, and has 16 residues. The entry retains the CDR3 DNA only, 48 bases that are in frame from base 1. V and J lose 8 bases and 5 bases, and a span of 21 bases separates them. Concerning this clone: The antigen it recognizes is unknown. No base-level quality is on record; no much larger clone is a single base apart.

This sequence originates from an adult in good health. The V and J genes are TRBV13 and TRBJ2-2; the best D guess is TRBD2, with 6 bases matching. This sample comprised peripheral blood, obtained on day 0 of AZD1222 vaccination. This receptor carries the CDR3 CASASLSGPITGELFF. The DNA reads as follows: TGTGCCAGCGCGTCCCTGAGCGGGCCTATTACCGGGGAGCTGTTTTTT.